The text below deals with one TCR beta chain. This record comes from a study of blood T cell repertoires in COVID-19. About the study: Samples came from the United States, Italy and Spain, spanning acute and convalescent COVID-19. PBMCs, B-cell-depleted T cells, or T cells were the source of the cDNA or gDNA that made up the material.

After removal of 3 bases from V and 5 bases from J, the junction contained 10 bases not matched to a gene. Germline assignment: CDR1 LGHDT and CDR2 YNNKEL (reference sequence). The CDR3 extends over 16 amino acids. Per the study methods: Quantification of nucleated cells was approximated via reference gene primer amplification. Clones were read by immunoSEQ multiplex PCR, and TCRdb kept only the in-frame ones, dropping some. V and J calls and clone size are copied from that table; D and trimming were computed from the DNA. The sample includes 110,000 or so clones, roughly 85% seen only once; the top ten take just over 15%.

The chain has TRBV3-1 (or the pseudogene TRBV3-2) and TRBJ2-5; 9 bases are shared with TRBD2. This sequence originates from an elderly woman with acute or convalescent COVID-19. Sequencing was carried out using peripheral blood. The CDR3 spells CASSQTFSGSTETQYF. The CDR3 DNA follows: TGTGCCAGCAGCCAGACGTTTAGCGGGAGTACGGAGACCCAGTACTTC.